The entry below gives a single T cell receptor beta chain sequence along with its context. Its antigen remains unidentified. These data originate in a study of cytomegalovirus exposure and HLA in healthy donors. Study-wide points: Being productive about 90% or about 30% of the time was typical of most TCR beta V segments in an earlier analysis. Rare TCR sequences dominated, though some public TCRs recurred in many donors. Later work associated 16,951 TCR beta sequences with HLA alleles at 0.05 false discovery rate.

Both 60 Vbeta primers and 13 Jbeta primers went into the PCR. Clones were sequenced by immunoSEQ multiplex PCR, and TCRdb holds only the in-frame ones, with some missing. The sample comprises 100,000 to 150,000 clones, approximately 80% of which are singletons, and around 3.5% rests with the top ten. The CDR3 has 17 amino acids. V shed 6 bases and J 1 base; nucleotides not matched to a gene: 11. CDR1 and CDR2 (germline): SEHNR, FQNEAQ (reference sequence). The sample comprised PBMCs. The TCR comes from a man younger than 45 in good health and CMV-seronegative. The V call is TRBV7-9, the J call TRBJ2-3, with 9 nucleotides matching TRBD1. The CDR3 DNA is TGTGCCAGCAGTTCACCCGGACAGGGGCCCCGCACAGATACGCAGTATTTT. Protein sequence: CASSSPGQGPRTDTQYF.